This T cell receptor beta chain emerged from a study of blood T cell repertoires in COVID-19 (dated by TCRdb to the early 2020s). For the wider study: Samples from collaborators originated in the United States, Italy and Spain and spanned both the acute and convalescent phases of COVID-19. The prospective study material was composed of cDNA or gDNA derived from T cells, B-cell-depleted T cells, or PBMCs. The dataset comprised deeply sampled blood TCRbeta repertoires from subjects exposed to, actively infected with, or recovered from COVID-19. A freely available public database, intended as a resource for researchers studying the immune response to SARS-CoV-2, is where the repertoires were released. The samples were drawn from the first 160 participants of the ongoing ImmuneRACE study and from 950 to 1,500 subjects provided by 6 global collaborators. Nearly every sample came with metadata listing a de-identified subject ID, COVID-19 status, age in years and sex. Where HLA class I and class II types were available, the types were taken from metadata supplied by the sample provider, not from assay-based typing.

The CDR3, cysteine through phenylalanine, is 17 amino acids long. Just the 51-base CDR3 DNA is kept, in frame starting at base 1. Reading the germline V gene gives CDR1 SGHRS and CDR2 YFSETQ. V trim: 2 bases; J trim: 2 bases; unmatched bases: 7. Study-wide conclusions, independent of this receptor: The amount of clinical and demographic metadata varied by source and participant and was provided uncurated.

The immunoSEQ Assay, a bias-controlled multiplex PCR, was used to amplify TCRbeta CDR3 regions from genomic DNA. In the paper's pipeline: The number of nucleated cells in each sample was estimated by amplification of reference gene primers within the assay. Sequence reads were collapsed and filtered to measure the absolute abundance of every unique TCRbeta CDR3 rearrangement. Productive Simpson clonality was computed per sample as the square root of Simpson's diversity index over productive rearrangements. TCRdb carries this immuneACCESS record with in-frame sequences only. Its versions omit some clonotypes, under half of them owing to an unresolved V gene in the studies checked, with the rest unexplained. The V and J calls and clone size are taken from that table; D and trimming were inferred from the DNA. This sample holds around 120,000 clones; 87% were observed only once. Clones ranked in the top ten supply 25% to 30% of the sample.

The collaborating institutions used their own protocols to collect whole blood in K2EDTA tubes. For TCRbeta analysis, collaborators shipped samples in one of three forms: frozen whole blood, isolated PBMCs, or DNA extracted from either of those sample types. As regards this clone: The antigen it binds to is not known. Base-call qualities are not available, and no considerably larger clone is one nucleotide away.

The chain links TRBV5-1 with TRBJ2-2, and 9 bases in between align with TRBD1. The clonotype originates from a woman in her 70s with acute or convalescent COVID-19. Sequencing was performed on peripheral blood. The sequenced DNA: TGCGCCAGCAGCTTATTAACGGGACAGGGCAACACCGGGGAGCTGTTTTTT. Its amino acids are CASSLLTGQGNTGELFF.